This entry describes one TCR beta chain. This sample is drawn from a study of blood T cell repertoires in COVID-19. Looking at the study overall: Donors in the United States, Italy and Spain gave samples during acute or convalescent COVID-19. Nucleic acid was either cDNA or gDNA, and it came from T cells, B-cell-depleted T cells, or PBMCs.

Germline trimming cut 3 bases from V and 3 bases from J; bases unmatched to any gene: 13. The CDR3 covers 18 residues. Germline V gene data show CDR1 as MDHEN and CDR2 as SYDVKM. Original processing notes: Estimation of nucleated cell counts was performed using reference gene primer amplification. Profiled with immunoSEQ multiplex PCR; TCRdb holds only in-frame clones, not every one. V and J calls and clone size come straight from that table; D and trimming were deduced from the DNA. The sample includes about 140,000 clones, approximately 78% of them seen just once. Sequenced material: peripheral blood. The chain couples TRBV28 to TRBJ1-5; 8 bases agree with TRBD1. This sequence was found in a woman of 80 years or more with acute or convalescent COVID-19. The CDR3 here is CASSFLSGGDLNNQPQHF. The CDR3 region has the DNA TGTGCCAGCAGTTTTCTATCAGGGGGCGATTTGAACAATCAGCCCCAGCATTTT.